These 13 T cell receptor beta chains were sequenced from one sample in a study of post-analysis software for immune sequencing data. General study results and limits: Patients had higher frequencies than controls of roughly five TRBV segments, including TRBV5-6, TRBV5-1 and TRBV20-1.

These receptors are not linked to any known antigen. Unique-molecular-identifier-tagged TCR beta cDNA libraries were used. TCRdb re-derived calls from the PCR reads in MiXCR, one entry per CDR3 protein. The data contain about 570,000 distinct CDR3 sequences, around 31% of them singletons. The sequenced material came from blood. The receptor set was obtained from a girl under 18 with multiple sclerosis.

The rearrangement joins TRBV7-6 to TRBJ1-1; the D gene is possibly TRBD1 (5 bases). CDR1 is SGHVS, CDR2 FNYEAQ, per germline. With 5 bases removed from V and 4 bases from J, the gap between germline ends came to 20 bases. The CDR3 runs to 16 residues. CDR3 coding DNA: TGTGCCAGCAGCCCGGAAGGGACTACTACGGGCACTGAAGCTTTCTTT. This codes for CASSPEGTTTGTEAFF.

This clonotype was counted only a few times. CDR3 DNA: TGTGCCAGCAGCCGCGACGTTAACACTGAAGCTTTCTTT. Translating gives CASSRDVNTEAFF. This chain uses TRBV6-5 with TRBJ1-1; D is uncertain. The CDR3 sequence is 13 residues long. Per germline, CDR1 MNHEY and CDR2 SVGAGI. The V and J ends lost 6 bases and 2 bases respectively, with 10 bases between them.

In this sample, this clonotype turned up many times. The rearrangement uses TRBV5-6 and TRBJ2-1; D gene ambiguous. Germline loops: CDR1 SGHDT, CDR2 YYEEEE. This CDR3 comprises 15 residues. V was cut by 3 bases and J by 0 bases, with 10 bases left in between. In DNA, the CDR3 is TGTGCCAGCAGCTCTCCAGTTGGCTCCTACAATGAGCAGTTCTTC. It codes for CASSSPVGSYNEQFF.

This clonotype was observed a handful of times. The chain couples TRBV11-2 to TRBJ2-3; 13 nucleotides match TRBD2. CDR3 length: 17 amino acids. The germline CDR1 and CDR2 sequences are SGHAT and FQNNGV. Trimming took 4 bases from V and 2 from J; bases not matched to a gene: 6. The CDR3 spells CASSSRLAGGLTDTQYF. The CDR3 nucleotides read TGTGCCAGCAGCTCCCGACTAGCGGGGGGCCTCACAGATACGCAGTATTTT.

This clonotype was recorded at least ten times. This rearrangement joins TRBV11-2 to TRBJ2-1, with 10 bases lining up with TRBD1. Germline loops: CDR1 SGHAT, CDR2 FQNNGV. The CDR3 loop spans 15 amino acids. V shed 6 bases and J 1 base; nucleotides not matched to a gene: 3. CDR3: CASRRQGASYNEQFF. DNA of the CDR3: TGTGCCAGCAGGCGACAGGGGGCTTCCTACAATGAGCAGTTCTTC.

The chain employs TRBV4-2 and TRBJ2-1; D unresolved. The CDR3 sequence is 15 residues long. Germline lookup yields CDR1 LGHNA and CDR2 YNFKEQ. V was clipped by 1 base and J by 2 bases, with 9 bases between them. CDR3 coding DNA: TGTGCCAGCAGCCAAGGACCAAATACCTACAATGAGCAGTTCTTC. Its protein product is CASSQGPNTYNEQFF.

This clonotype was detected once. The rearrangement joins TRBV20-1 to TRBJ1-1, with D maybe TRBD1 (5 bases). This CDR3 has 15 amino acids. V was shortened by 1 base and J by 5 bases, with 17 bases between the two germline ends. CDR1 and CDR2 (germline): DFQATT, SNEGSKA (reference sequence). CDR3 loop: CSARVFGGGLTEAFF. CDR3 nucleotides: TGCAGTGCTAGAGTGTTCGGTGGGGGATTGACTGAAGCTTTCTTT.

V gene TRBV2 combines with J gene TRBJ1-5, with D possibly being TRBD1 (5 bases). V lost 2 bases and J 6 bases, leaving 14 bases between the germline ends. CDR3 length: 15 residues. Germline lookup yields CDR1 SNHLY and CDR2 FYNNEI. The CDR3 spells CASSERQGVGQPQHF. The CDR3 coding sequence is TGTGCCAGCAGTGAAAGGCAGGGAGTGGGTCAGCCCCAGCATTTT.

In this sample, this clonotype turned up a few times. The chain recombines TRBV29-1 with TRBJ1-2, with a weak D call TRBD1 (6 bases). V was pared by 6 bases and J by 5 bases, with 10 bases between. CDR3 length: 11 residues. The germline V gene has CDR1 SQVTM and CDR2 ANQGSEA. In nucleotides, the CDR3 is TGCAGCGTGCGGGGGGCTTATGGCTACACCTTC. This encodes CSVRGAYGYTF.

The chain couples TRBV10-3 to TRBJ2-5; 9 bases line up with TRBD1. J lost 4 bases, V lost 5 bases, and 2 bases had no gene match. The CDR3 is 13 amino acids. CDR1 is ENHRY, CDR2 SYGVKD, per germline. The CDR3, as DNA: TGTGCCATCAGTCTGGACAGGGGAGAGACCCAGTACTTC. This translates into CAISLDRGETQYF.

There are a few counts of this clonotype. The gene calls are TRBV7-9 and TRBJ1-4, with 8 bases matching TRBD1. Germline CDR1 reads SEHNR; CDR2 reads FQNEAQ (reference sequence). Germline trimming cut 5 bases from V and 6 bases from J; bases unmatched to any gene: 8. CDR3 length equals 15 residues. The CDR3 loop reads CASSIRDRGHEKLFF. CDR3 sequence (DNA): TGTGCCAGCAGCATCAGAGACAGGGGCCATGAAAAACTGTTTTTT.

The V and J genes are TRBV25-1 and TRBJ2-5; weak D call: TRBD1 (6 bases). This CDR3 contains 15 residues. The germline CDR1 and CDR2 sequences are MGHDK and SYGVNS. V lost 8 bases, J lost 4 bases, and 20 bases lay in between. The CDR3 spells CASQDRQGLGETQYF. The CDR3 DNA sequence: TGTGCCAGCCAGGACCGCCAGGGGTTGGGAGAGACCCAGTACTTC. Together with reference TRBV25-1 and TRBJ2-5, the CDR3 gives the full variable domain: EADIYQTPRYLVIGTGKKITLECSQTMGHDKMYWYQQDPGMELHLIHYSYGVNSTEKGDLSSESTVSRIRTEHFPLTLESARPSHTSQYLCASQDRQGLGETQYFGPGTRLLVL.

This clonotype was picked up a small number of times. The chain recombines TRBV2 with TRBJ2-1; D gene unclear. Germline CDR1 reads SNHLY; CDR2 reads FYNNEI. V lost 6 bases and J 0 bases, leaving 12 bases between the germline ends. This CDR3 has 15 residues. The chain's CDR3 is CASRATESSYNEQFF. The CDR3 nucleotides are TGTGCCAGCAGAGCGACCGAGAGCTCCTACAATGAGCAGTTCTTC.